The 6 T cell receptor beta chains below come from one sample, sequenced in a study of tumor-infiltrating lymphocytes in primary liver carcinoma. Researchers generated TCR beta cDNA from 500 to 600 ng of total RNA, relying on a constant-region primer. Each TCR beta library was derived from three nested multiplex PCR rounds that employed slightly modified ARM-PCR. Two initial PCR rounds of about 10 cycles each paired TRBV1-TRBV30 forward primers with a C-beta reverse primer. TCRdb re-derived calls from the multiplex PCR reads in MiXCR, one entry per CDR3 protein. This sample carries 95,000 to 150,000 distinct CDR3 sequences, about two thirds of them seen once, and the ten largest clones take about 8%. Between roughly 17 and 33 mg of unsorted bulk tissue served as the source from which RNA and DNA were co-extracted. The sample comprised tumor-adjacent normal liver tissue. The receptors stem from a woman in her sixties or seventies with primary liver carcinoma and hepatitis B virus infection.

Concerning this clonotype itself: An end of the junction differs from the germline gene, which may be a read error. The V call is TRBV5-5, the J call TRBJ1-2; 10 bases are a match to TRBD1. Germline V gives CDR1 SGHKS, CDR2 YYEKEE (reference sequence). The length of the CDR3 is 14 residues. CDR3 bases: TGTGTCAGCAGCCCCCGGACAGGGGGATTTGGCTACACCTTC. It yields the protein CVSSPRTGGFGYTF. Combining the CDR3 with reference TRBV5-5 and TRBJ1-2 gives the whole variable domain DAGVTQSPTHLIKTRGQQVTLRCSPISGHKSVSWYQQVLGQGPQFIFQYYEKEERGRGNFPDRFSARQFPNYSSELNVNALLLGDSALYLCVSSPRTGGFGYTFGSGTRLTVV.

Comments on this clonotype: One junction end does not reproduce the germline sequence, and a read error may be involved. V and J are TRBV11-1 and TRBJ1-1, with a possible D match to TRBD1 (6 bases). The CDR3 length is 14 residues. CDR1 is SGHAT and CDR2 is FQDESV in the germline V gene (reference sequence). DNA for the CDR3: TGTGCCAGGAGCTTAGACCGGGGGGCCACTGAAGCTTTCTTT. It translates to CARSLDRGATEAFF.

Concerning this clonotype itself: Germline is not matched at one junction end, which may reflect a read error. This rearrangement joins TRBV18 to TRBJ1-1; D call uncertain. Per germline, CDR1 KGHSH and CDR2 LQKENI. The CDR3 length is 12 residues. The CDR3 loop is CASSPAGVMSFF. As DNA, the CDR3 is TGTGCCAGTTCACCGGCCGGAGTGATGTCTTTCTTT. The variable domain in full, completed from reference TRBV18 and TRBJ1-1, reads NAGVMQNPRHLVRRRGQEARLRCSPMKGHSHVYWYRQLPEEGLKFMVYLQKENIIDESGMPKERFSAEFPKEGPSILRIQQVVRGDSAAYFCASSPAGVMSFFGQGTRLTVV.

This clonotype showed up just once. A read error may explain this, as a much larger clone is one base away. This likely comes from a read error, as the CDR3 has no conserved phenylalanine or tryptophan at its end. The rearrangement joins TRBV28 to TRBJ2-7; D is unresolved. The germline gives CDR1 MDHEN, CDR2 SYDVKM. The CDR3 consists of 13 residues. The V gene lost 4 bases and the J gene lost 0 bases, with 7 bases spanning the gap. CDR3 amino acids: CASSSINSYEQYL. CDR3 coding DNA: TGTGCCAGCAGTTCCATAAACTCCTACGAGCAGTACTTA.

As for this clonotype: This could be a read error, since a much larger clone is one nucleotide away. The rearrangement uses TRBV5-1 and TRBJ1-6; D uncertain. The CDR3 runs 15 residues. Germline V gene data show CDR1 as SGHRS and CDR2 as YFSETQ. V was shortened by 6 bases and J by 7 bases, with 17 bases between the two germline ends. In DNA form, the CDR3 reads TGCGCCAGCACCCTCGACGTGTTGGAGAATTCACCCCTCCACTTT. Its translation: CASTLDVLENSPLHF. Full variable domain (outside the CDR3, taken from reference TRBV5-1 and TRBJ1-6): KAGVTQTPRYLIKTRGQQVTLSCSPISGHRSVSWYQQTPGQGLQFLFEYFSETQRNKGNFPGRFSGRQFSNSRSEMNVSTLELGDSALYLCASTLDVLENSPLHFGNGTRLTVT.

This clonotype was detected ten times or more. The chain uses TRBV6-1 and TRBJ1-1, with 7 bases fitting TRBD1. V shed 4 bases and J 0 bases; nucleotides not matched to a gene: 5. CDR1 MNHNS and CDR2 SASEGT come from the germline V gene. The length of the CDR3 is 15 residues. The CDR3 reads CASSALTGMNTEAFF. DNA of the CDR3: TGTGCCAGCAGTGCCCTGACAGGGATGAACACTGAAGCTTTCTTT.